This T cell receptor (beta chain) was retrieved from a study of blood T cell repertoires in COVID-19. At the level of the study: PBMCs, B-cell-depleted T cells, or T cells provided the cDNA or gDNA that made up the material.

The trim removed 2 bases at V and 14 bases at J, leaving 6 bases unmatched. Germline V gene data show CDR1 as SGHDT and CDR2 as YYEEEE. The CDR3 consists of 12 residues. Libraries were prepared by immunoSEQ multiplex PCR; TCRdb keeps only in-frame clonotypes and omits some of them. The sample includes 110,000 to 150,000 clones, around 86% of them seen just once. The sequenced material came from peripheral blood. The receptor was isolated from a human donor in a cohort sampled during active COVID-19. The gene calls are TRBV5-6 and TRBJ2-5, with 10 bases matching TRBD2. The CDR3, as DNA: TGTGCCAGCAGCTTACAGCGGGAGGGCCCCTACTTC. It encodes CASSLQREGPYF.